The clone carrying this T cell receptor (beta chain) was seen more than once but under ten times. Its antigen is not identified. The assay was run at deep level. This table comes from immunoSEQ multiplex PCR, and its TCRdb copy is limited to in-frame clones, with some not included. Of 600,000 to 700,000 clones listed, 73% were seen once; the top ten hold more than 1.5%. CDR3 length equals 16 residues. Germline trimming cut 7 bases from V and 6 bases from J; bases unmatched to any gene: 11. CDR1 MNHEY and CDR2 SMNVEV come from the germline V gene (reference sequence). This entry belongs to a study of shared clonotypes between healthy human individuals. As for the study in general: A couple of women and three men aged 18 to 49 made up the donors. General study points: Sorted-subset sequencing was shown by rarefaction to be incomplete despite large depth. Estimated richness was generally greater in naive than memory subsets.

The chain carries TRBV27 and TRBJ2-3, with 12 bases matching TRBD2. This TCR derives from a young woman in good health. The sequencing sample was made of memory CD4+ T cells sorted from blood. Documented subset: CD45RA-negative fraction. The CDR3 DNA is TGTGCCAGCATCGATCGACTAGCGGGAGAGGATGATACGCAGTATTTT. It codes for CASIDRLAGEDDTQYF.